A selection of T cell receptor beta chains follows, all from one sample in a study of post-analysis software for immune sequencing data. From the PCR reads, TCRdb called clonotypes with MiXCR, one entry per CDR3 protein. This sample yields a few hundred thousand distinct CDR3 sequences, of which approximately 39% are seen a single time; approximately 7.1% belongs to the top ten. Sequenced material: blood. These receptors were collected from a girl aged 2 to 9 with multiple sclerosis. The CDR3 runs from the conserved cysteine through the conserved F or W. D genes are given only for firm matches. Expanded clones get a size class; other rows say once, few or many, or leave the size out.

TRBJ2-7 | . | . | TRBV7-2 | CASSSLSPSYEQYF | TGTGCCAGCAGCTCCTTATCGCCATCCTACGAGCAGTACTTC
TRBJ2-7 | . | TRBD2 | TRBV28 | CASNIAGEGGEQYF | TGTGCCAGCAATATAGCGGGAGAGGGAGGCGAGCAGTACTTC
TRBJ1-4 | . | . | TRBV7-6 | CASSLVGTAATNEKLFF | TGTGCCAGCAGCTTGGTCGGGACTGCTGCAACTAATGAAAAACTGTTTTTT
TRBJ2-7 | . | . | TRBV4-2 | CASSQVERLDEQYF | TGTGCCAGCAGCCAAGTCGAGCGGCTTGATGAGCAGTACTTC
TRBJ2-3 | . | . | TRBV11-2 | CASSLGAATLSTDTQYF | TGTGCCAGCAGCTTAGGGGCTGCAACCCTTAGCACAGATACGCAGTATTTT
TRBJ2-5 | few | TRBD2 | TRBV4-1 | CASSQETLAGVEETQYF | TGCGCCAGCAGCCAAGAAACCCTAGCGGGGGTCGAAGAGACCCAGTACTTC
TRBJ1-2 | . | . | TRBV7-9 | CASSLARTYGYTF | TGTGCCAGCAGCTTAGCGAGGACTTATGGCTACACCTTC
TRBJ2-1 | . | TRBD2 | TRBV9 | CASSVGSGDYNEQFF | TGTGCCAGCAGCGTAGGGAGCGGGGACTACAATGAGCAGTTCTTC
TRBJ1-2 | many | TRBD1 | TRBV6-5 | CASSWDRNLYGYTF | TGTGCCAGCAGTTGGGACAGGAATTTATATGGCTACACCTTC
TRBJ2-5 | . | TRBD2 | TRBV29-1 | CSVRKGRNPAGVEGQYF | TGCAGCGTTCGTAAGGGGCGGAACCCAGCGGGAGTCGAAGGGCAGTACTTC
TRBJ1-5 | many | . | TRBV7-9 | CASSLGSAGENQPQHF | TGTGCCAGCAGCTTGGGTTCGGCAGGGGAGAATCAGCCCCAGCATTTT
TRBJ2-1 | . | TRBD2 | TRBV27 | CASSKGPSGRGNNEQFF | TGTGCCAGCAGCAAGGGCCCTAGCGGGAGAGGGAACAATGAGCAGTTCTTC
TRBJ2-7 | . | . | TRBV28 | CASGGPGDEQYF | TGTGCCAGCGGGGGGCCCGGGGACGAGCAGTACTTC
TRBJ1-5 | . | TRBD1 | TRBV5-1 | CASSWDSHNQPQHF | TGCGCCAGCAGCTGGGACAGCCACAATCAGCCCCAGCATTTT
TRBJ2-7 | few | TRBD1 | TRBV5-1 | CASSAQIGQGPYEQYF | TGCGCCAGCAGCGCGCAGATAGGACAGGGACCCTACGAGCAGTACTTC
TRBJ2-7 | . | . | TRBV29-1 | CSVEEGPGIYEQYF | TGCAGCGTTGAAGAGGGGCCAGGGATTTACGAGCAGTACTTC
TRBJ1-4 | . | . | TRBV15 | CATSRDRGGRFEKLFF | TGTGCCACCAGCAGAGATCGAGGGGGTCGTTTTGAAAAACTGTTTTTT
TRBJ2-5 | . | TRBD2 | TRBV5-1 | CASSSVAGVQETQYF | TGCGCCAGCAGCTCCGTTGCGGGAGTCCAAGAGACCCAGTACTTC
TRBJ2-1 | . | TRBD2 | TRBV4-3 | CASSPGTSGIYEQFF | TGCGCCAGCAGCCCAGGGACTAGCGGGATCTATGAGCAGTTCTTC
TRBJ2-7 | . | TRBD2 | TRBV5-1 | CASWCCPRGVAPYEQYF | TGCGCCAGCTGGTGTTGCCCGCGGGGGGTGGCTCCCTACGAGCAGTACTTC
TRBJ2-3 | . | TRBD2 | TRBV28 | CASSPPTSGFHTDTQYF | TGTGCCAGCAGTCCACCGACTAGCGGGTTTCACACAGATACGCAGTATTTT
TRBJ2-7 | few | . | TRBV27 | CASRGWRDGSYEQYF | TGTGCCAGCAGGGGATGGCGGGACGGTTCCTACGAGCAGTACTTC
TRBJ2-5 | few | . | TRBV15 | CATSSWSYQETQYF | TGTGCCACCAGCAGCTGGTCGTACCAAGAGACCCAGTACTTC
TRBJ2-5 | few | . | TRBV7-8 | CASSLVSGIGIGETQYF | TGTGCCAGCAGCTTAGTTTCGGGAATAGGGATTGGTGAGACCCAGTACTTC
TRBJ2-7 | few | . | TRBV5-5 | CASSAGTGLYEQYF | TGTGCCAGCAGCGCCGGGACGGGGCTCTACGAGCAGTACTTC
TRBJ2-7 | . | TRBD1 | TRBV20-1 | CSARVEGQGTSSQSYEQYF | TGCAGTGCTAGAGTGGAGGGACAGGGGACCTCATCCCAAAGCTACGAGCAGTACTTC
TRBJ1-2 | few | . | TRBV5-1 | CASSLAADRHRGYTF | TGCGCCAGCAGCTTGGCCGCGGACAGACACCGCGGCTACACCTTC
TRBJ2-7 | few | . | TRBV4-1 | CASSKQAVSYEQYF | TGCGCCAGCAGCAAGCAAGCGGTCTCCTACGAGCAGTACTTC
TRBJ2-1 | . | . | TRBV20-1 | CSARAPYEQFF | TGCAGTGCTAGAGCGCCCTATGAGCAGTTCTTT
TRBJ2-1 | . | . | TRBV20-1 | CSAALSWREQFF | TGCAGTGCTGCCCTTAGTTGGCGAGAGCAGTTCTTC
TRBJ1-5 | . | . | TRBV19 | CASSIDWSPGGAGQPQHF | TGTGCCAGTAGTATAGATTGGTCGCCGGGGGGCGCGGGTCAGCCCCAGCATTTT
TRBJ1-1 | . | TRBD1 | TRBV20-1 | CSASGTGSTEAFF | TGCAGTGCTAGCGGGACAGGCAGCACTGAAGCTTTCTTT
TRBJ1-2 | . | . | TRBV7-8 | CASSSWDGLYGYTF | TGTGCCAGCAGCTCTTGGGACGGATTGTATGGCTACACCTTC
TRBJ1-2 | few | TRBD1 | TRBV20-1 | CSASLTGGRKIYGYTF | TGCAGTGCTAGCCTGACAGGGGGTCGAAAAATCTATGGCTACACCTTC
TRBJ1-1 | . | . | TRBV2 | CASSETGRNTEAFF | TGTGCCAGCAGTGAAACGGGGCGGAACACTGAAGCTTTCTTT
TRBJ1-5 | . | . | TRBV7-2 | CASSLVGGAYSNQPQHF | TGTGCCAGCAGCTTAGTTGGGGGCGCTTATAGCAATCAGCCCCAGCATTTT
TRBJ1-2 | once | . | TRBV10-3 | CAISESQGGGYTF | TGTGCCATCAGTGAGTCTCAGGGAGGTGGCTACACCTTC
TRBJ2-1 | . | . | TRBV4-1 | CASSQAPTAGQFF | TGCGCCAGCAGCCAAGCTCCAACAGCTGGGCAGTTCTTC
TRBJ1-4 | few | . | TRBV5-1 | CASSSATGQSNEKLFF | TGCGCCAGCAGCTCGGCCACAGGACAATCTAATGAAAAACTGTTTTTT
TRBJ2-7 | . | . | TRBV20-1 | CSAGTPGRHYEQYF | TGCAGTGCTGGAACACCGGGACGGCACTACGAGCAGTACTTC
TRBJ2-3 | . | . | TRBV5-1 | CASSLGFVRQRTDTQYF | TGCGCCAGCAGCTTGGGCTTTGTCCGCCAGCGCACAGATACGCAGTATTTT
TRBJ2-5 | . | TRBD1 | TRBV5-1 | CASSVGQRQETQYF | TGCGCCAGCAGCGTGGGACAGAGACAAGAGACCCAGTACTTC
TRBJ1-4 | few | . | TRBV29-1 | CSVRQRNEKLFF | TGCAGCGTTAGACAGCGTAATGAAAAACTGTTTTTT
TRBJ2-5 | . | . | TRBV3-1 | CASSPDGAGHQETQYF | TGTGCCAGCAGCCCAGACGGGGCGGGGCACCAAGAGACCCAGTACTTC
TRBJ1-2 | . | . | TRBV6-5 | CASSYSSNRDSLGYGYTF | TGTGCCAGCAGTTACTCGAGTAACCGGGACTCTCTAGGGTATGGCTACACCTTC
TRBJ2-1 | few | . | TRBV13 | CASSFLGPHEQFF | TGTGCCAGCAGCTTTCTAGGGCCACATGAGCAGTTCTTC
TRBJ2-7 | . | . | TRBV12-3/TRBV12-4 | CASSSPGEQYF | TGTGCCAGCAGTTCCCCGGGCGAGCAGTACTTC
TRBJ2-3 | few | . | TRBV18 | CASSPRITDTQYF | TGTGCCAGCTCACCACGTATCACAGATACGCAGTATTTT
TRBJ2-1 | . | TRBD2 | TRBV7-3 | CASSFAGGPYNEQFF | TGTGCCAGCAGCTTCGCGGGAGGGCCTTACAATGAGCAGTTCTTC
TRBJ2-5 | . | TRBD2 | TRBV5-8 | CASSHGAKTSGDQETQYF | TGTGCCAGCAGCCATGGGGCTAAGACTAGCGGGGACCAAGAGACCCAGTACTTC
TRBJ2-7 | few | TRBD2 | TRBV20-1 | CSAKTSGSYEQYF | TGCAGTGCCAAGACTAGCGGCTCCTACGAGCAGTACTTC
TRBJ1-2 | few | TRBD1 | TRBV7-9 | CASSSTGGSYGYTF | TGTGCCAGCAGCTCCACAGGGGGCTCCTATGGCTACACCTTC
TRBJ2-4 | few | . | TRBV29-1 | CSVALRAKNIQYF | TGCAGCGTTGCCTTAAGGGCCAAAAACATTCAGTACTTC
TRBJ1-5 | many | TRBD1 | TRBV12-3/TRBV12-4 | CASSPGGGQPQHF | TGTGCCAGCAGCCCAGGGGGAGGTCAGCCCCAGCATTTT
TRBJ2-3 | . | . | TRBV2 | CASSEAAIGTDTQYF | TGTGCCAGCAGTGAAGCGGCCATAGGCACAGATACGCAGTATTTT
TRBJ1-2 | . | . | TRBV5-5 | CASSLSAGAYTTISYGYTF | TGTGCCAGCAGCTTGTCCGCAGGGGCCTATACTACGATTAGCTATGGCTACACCTTC
TRBJ1-4 | . | . | TRBV29-1 | CSVEVERDEKLFF | TGCAGCGTTGAAGTAGAAAGGGACGAAAAACTGTTTTTT
TRBJ1-2 | . | . | TRBV5-1 | CASSLGAGSYGYTF | TGCGCCAGCAGCTTGGGGGCGGGATCCTATGGCTACACCTTC
TRBJ2-5 | many | TRBD1 | TRBV29-1 | CSVASRGQETQYF | TGCAGCGTTGCTTCCAGGGGGCAAGAGACCCAGTACTTC